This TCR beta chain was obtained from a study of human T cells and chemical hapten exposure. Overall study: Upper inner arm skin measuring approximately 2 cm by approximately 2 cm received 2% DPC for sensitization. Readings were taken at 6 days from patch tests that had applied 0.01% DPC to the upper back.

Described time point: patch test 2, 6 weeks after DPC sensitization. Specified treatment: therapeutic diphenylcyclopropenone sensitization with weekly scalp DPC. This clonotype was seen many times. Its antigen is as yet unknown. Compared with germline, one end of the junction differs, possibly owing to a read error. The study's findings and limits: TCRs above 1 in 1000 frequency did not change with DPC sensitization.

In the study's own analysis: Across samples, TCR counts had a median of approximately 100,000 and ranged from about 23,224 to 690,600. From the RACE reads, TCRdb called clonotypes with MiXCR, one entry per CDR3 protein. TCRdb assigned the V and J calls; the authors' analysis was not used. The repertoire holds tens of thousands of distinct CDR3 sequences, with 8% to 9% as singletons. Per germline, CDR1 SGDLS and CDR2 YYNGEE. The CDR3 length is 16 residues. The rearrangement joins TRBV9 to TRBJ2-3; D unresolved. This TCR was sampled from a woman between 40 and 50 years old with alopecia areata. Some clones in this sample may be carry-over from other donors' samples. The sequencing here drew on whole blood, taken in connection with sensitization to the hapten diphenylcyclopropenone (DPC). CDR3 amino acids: CASSFRPRGGTDTQYF. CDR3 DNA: TGTGCCAGCAGCTTCCGCCCCCGTGGTGGCACGGATACGCAGTATTTT.